Below are 5 T cell receptor beta chains sequenced from a single sample in a study of blood T cell repertoires in COVID-19 (dated by TCRdb to the early 2020s). Libraries were made using the immunoSEQ multiplex PCR assay. Entries here come from immuneACCESS through TCRdb and include only in-frame sequences with V and J called. Some clones fail to appear in such tables; in the studies checked, an unresolved V gene covers under half of the shortfall, and the cause of the remainder is unknown. The sample table contains around 300,000 clones; only one count was recorded for just under 90% of them. In total, the top ten clones hold roughly 6% of the sample. Sequencing was done on a sample of peripheral blood. The receptors come from a woman aged 45 to 65 with COVID-19, enrolled during active disease.

This chain joins TRBV24-1 and TRBJ2-3, with no clear D. Between the trimmed V and J ends, which lost 4 bases and 4 bases, there was a span of 8 bases. CDR1 and CDR2 (germline): KGHDR, SFDVKD. The CDR3 consists of 13 residues. For the CDR3, the DNA is TGTGCCACCAGTGACCCTAAGTCAGATACGCAGTATTTT. The encoded protein is CATSDPKSDTQYF.

A remark on this clone: This is likely a read error, given that the CDR3 carries no conserved phenylalanine or tryptophan at its end. The genes are TRBV2 and TRBJ2-2; a weak D match, TRBD1 (6 bases). CDR1 is SNHLY and CDR2 is FYNNEI in the germline V gene. Deletions cut 2 bases from V and 0 bases from J, with 7 bases between. CDR3 length: 15 amino acids. The chain's CDR3 is CASSERGTNTGELFV. The CDR3 coding sequence is TGTGCCAGCAGTGAAAGGGGGACGAACACCGGGGAGCTGTTTGTT.

V is TRBV24-1 and J is TRBJ2-3; 7 bases are a match to TRBD2. V lost 3 bases, J lost 3 bases, and 8 bases stayed unmatched. Germline loops: CDR1 KGHDR, CDR2 SFDVKD. The CDR3 runs to 16 residues. This CDR3 reads CATSDPTGGSTDTQYF. The DNA for the CDR3 is TGTGCCACCAGTGATCCAACCGGGGGGAGTACAGATACGCAGTATTTT.

V usage is TRBV2 and J usage is TRBJ1-5; 11 nucleotides agree with TRBD1. Germline CDR1 SNHLY, CDR2 FYNNEI. Germline trimming cut 7 bases from V and 3 bases from J; bases unmatched to any gene: 5. CDR3 length: 15 amino acids. CDR3 residues: CASKGQGVSNQPQHF. The CDR3 DNA is TGTGCCAGCAAGGGACAGGGGGTGTCCAATCAGCCCCAGCATTTT.

The V call is TRBV29-1, the J call TRBJ2-3, with no clear D. V dropped 1 base and J dropped 1 base, with 9 bases sitting between them. Per germline, CDR1 SQVTM and CDR2 ANQGSEA. CDR3 length equals 14 residues. CDR3 sequence: CSVEGSLGTDTQYF. CDR3 nucleotide sequence: TGCAGCGTTGAAGGTAGCTTAGGCACAGATACGCAGTATTTT.